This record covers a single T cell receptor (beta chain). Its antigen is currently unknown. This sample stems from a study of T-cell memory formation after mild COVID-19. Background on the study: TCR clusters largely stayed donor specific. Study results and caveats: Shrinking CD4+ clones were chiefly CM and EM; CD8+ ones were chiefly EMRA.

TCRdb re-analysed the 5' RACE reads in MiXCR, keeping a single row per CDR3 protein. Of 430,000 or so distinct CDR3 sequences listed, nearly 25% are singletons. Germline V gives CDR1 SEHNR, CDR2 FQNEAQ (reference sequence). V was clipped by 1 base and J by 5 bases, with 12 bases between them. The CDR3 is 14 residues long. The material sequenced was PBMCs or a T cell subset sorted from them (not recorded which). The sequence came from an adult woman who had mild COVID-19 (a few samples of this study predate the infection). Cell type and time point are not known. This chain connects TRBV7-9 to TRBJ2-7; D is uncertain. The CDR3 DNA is TGTGCCAGCAGCTTAGGCCCCCCTCGTGACGAGCAGTACTTC. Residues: CASSLGPPRDEQYF.